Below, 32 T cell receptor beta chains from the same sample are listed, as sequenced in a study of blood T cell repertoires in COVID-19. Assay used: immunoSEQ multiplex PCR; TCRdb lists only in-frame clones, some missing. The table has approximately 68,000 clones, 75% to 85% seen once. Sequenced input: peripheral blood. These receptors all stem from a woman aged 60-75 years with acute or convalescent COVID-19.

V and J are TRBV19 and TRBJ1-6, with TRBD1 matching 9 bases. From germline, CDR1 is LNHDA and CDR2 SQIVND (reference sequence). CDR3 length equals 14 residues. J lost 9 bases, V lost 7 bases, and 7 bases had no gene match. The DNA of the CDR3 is TGTGCCAGTACCCCGGGACAGGGTGCTTCACCCCTCCACTTT. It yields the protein CASTPGQGASPLHF.

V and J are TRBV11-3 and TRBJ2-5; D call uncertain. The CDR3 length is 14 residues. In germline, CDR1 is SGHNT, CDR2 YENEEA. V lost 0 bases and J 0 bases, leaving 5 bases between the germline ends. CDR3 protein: CASSLDRYQETQYF. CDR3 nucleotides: TGTGCCAGCAGCTTAGACAGGTACCAAGAGACCCAGTACTTC.

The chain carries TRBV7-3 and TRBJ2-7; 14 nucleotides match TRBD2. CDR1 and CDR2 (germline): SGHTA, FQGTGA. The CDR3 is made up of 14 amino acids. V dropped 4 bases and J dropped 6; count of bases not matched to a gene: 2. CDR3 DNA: TGTGCCAGCAGCTCCGGGACTAGCGGGGGCGAGCAGTACTTC. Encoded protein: CASSSGTSGGEQYF.

The CDR3 DNA reads TGTGCCAGTAGTATTCAGCTTCCCGGGACTGAAGCTTTCTTT. Translation gives CASSIQLPGTEAFF. The chain joins TRBV19 to TRBJ1-1, with unresolved D. The germline V and J ends were trimmed by 3 bases and 5 bases, with 13 bases remaining between them. The germline V gene has CDR1 LNHDA and CDR2 SQIVND (reference sequence). This CDR3 has 14 residues.

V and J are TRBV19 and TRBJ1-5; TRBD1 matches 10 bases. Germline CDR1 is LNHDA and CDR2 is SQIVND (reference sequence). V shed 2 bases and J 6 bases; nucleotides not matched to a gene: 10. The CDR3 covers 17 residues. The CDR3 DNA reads TGTGCCAGTAGTATAAGGGGCGGGACAGGGGAAGGTCAGCCCCAGCATTTT. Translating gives CASSIRGGTGEGQPQHF.

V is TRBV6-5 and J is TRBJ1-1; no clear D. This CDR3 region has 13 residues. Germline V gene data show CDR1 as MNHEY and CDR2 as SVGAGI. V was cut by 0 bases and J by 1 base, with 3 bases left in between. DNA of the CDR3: TGTGCCAGCAGTTACTCGAGGAACACTGAAGCTTTCTTT. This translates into CASSYSRNTEAFF.

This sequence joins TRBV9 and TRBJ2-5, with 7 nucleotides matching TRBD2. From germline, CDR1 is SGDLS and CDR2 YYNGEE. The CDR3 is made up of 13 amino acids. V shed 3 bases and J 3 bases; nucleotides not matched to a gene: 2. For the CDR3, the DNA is TGTGCCAGCAGCGCCAGCGGGGAAGAGACCCAGTACTTC. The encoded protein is CASSASGEETQYF.

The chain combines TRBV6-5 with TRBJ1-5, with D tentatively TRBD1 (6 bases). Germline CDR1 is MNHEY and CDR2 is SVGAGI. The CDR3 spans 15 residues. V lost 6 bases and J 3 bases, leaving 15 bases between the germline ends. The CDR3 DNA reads TGTGCCAGCAGCCGCGGACAGACCTTCAATCAGCCCCAGCATTTT. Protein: CASSRGQTFNQPQHF.

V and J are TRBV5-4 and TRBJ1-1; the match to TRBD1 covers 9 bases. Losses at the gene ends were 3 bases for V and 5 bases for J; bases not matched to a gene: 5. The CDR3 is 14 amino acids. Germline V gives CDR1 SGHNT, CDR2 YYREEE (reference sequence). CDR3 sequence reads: CASSWGQGGTEAFF. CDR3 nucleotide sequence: TGTGCCAGCAGCTGGGGACAGGGAGGAACTGAAGCTTTCTTT.

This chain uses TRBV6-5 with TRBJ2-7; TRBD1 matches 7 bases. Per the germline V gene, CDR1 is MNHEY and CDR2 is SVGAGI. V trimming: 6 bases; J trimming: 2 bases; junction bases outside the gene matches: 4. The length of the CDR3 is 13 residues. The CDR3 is CASRPTGTYEQYF. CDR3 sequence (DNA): TGTGCCAGCAGGCCGACAGGGACCTACGAGCAGTACTTC.

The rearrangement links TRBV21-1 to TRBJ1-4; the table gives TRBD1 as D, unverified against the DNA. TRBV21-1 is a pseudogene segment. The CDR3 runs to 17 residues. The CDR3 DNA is TGTGCCAGCAGCAAGAAGGTACAGGTATCAACTAATGAAAAACTGTTTTTT. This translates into CASSKKVQVSTNEKLFF.

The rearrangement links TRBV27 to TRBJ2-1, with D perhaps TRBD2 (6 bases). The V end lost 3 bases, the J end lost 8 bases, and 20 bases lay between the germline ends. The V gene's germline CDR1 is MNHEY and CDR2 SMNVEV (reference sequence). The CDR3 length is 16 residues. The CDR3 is CASSFIGTPSADEQFF. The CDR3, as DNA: TGTGCCAGCAGTTTTATCGGGACTCCGTCGGCGGATGAGCAGTTCTTC.

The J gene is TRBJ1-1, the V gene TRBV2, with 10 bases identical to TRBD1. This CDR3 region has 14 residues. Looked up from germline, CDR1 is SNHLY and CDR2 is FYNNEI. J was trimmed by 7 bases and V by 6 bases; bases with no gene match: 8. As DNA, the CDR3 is TGTGCCAGCAGGGCGGGACAGGGGTTCCGTGAAGCTTTCTTT. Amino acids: CASRAGQGFREAFF.

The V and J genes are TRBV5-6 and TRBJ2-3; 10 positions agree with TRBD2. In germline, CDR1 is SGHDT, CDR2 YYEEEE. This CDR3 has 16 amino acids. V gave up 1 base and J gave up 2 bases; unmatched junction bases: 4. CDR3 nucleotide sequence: TGTGCCAGCAGCTTGTCCCTAGCGGGGGCCACAGATACGCAGTATTTT. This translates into CASSLSLAGATDTQYF. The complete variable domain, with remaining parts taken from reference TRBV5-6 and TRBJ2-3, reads DAGVTQSPTHLIKTRGQQVTLRCSPKSGHDTVSWYQQALGQGPQFIFQYYEEEERQRGNFPDRFSGHQFPNYSSELNVNALLLGDSALYLCASSLSLAGATDTQYFGPGTRLTVL.

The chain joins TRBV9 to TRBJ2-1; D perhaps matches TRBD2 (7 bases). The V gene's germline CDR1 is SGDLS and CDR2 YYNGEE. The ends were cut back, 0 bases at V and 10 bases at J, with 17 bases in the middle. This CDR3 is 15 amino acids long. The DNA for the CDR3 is TGTGCCAGCAGCGTAGTGGGAGGGAACAGGGAGGAGCAGTTCTTC. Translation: CASSVVGGNREEQFF.

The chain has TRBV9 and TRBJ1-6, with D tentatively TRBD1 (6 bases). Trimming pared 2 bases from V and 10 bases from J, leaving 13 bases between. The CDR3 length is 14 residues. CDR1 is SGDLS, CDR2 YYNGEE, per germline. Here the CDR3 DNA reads TGTGCCAGCAGCGTTAAGGGGGTAGGATCACCCCTCCACTTT. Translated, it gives CASSVKGVGSPLHF.

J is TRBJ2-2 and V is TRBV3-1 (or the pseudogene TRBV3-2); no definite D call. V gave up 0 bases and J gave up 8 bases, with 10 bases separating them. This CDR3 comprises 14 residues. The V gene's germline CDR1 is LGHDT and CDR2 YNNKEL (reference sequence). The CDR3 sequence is CASSQDTGSGELFF. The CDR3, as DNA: TGTGCCAGCAGCCAAGATACCGGTTCGGGGGAGCTGTTTTTT.

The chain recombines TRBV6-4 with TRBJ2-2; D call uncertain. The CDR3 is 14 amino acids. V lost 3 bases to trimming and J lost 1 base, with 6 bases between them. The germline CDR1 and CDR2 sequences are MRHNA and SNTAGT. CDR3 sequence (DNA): TGTGCCAGCAGTGAGCAGTGGAACACCGGGGAGCTGTTTTTT. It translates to CASSEQWNTGELFF.

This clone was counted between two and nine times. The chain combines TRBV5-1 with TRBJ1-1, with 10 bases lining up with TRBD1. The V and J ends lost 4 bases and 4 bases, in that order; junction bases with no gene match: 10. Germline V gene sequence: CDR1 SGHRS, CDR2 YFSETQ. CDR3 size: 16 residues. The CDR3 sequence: CASSTGTGAGGTEAFF. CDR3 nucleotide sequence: TGCGCCAGCAGCACGGGGACAGGGGCGGGTGGCACTGAAGCTTTCTTT.

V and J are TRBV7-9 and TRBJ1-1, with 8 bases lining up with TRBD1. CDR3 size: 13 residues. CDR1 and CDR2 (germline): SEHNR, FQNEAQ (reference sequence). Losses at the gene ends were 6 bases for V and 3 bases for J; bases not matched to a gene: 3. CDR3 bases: TGTGCCAGCAGAACGACAGGGGACACTGAAGCTTTCTTT. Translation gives CASRTTGDTEAFF.

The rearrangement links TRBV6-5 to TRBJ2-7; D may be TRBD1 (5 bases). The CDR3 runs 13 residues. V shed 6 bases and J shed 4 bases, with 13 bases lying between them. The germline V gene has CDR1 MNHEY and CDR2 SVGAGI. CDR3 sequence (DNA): TGTGCCAGCAGGGGCAGACAGAGATACGAGCAGTACTTC. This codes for CASRGRQRYEQYF.

CDR3 sequence: CASSRQGARGANVLTF. In nucleotides, the CDR3 is TGTGCCAGCAGCAGACAGGGGGCGCGGGGGGCCAACGTCCTGACTTTC. This rearrangement joins TRBV7-9 to TRBJ2-6; 10 bases map to TRBD1. The CDR3 contains 16 residues. Germline CDR1 reads SEHNR; CDR2 reads FQNEAQ (reference sequence). The V and J ends lost 5 bases and 4 bases, in that order; junction bases with no gene match: 5.

CDR3: CASSVQGHPGNTIYF. CDR3 nucleotide sequence: TGTGCCAGCAGTGTACAGGGGCATCCTGGAAACACCATATATTTT. The gene calls are TRBV27 and TRBJ1-3, with 7 bases that match TRBD1. This CDR3 region has 15 residues. With 5 bases clipped from V and 2 bases from J, the junction kept 6 bases outside the gene matches. The germline CDR1 and CDR2 sequences are MNHEY and SMNVEV (reference sequence).

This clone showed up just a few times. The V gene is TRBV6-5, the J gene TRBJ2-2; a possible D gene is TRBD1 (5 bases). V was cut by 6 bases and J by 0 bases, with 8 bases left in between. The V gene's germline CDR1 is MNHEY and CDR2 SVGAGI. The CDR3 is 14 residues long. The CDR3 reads CASRTGTNTGELFF. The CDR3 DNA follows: TGTGCCAGCAGAACAGGAACGAACACCGGGGAGCTGTTTTTT.

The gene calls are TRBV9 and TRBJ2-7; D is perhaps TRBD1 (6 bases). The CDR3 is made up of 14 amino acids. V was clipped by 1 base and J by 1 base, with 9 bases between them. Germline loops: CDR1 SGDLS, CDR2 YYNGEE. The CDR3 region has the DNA TGTGCCAGCAGCGTAACTGGACAGTCCTACGAGCAGTACTTC. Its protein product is CASSVTGQSYEQYF.

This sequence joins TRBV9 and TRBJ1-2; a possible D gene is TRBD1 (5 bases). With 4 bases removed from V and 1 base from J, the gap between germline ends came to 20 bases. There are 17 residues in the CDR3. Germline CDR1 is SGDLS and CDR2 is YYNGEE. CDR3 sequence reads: CASSPDPRPGGNYGYTF. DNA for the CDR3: TGTGCCAGCAGCCCTGATCCCCGTCCCGGGGGTAACTATGGCTACACCTTC. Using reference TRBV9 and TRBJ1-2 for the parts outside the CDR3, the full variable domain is DSGVTQTPKHLITATGQRVTLRCSPRSGDLSVYWYQQSLDQGLQFLIQYYNGEERAKGNILERFSAQQFPDLHSELNLSSLELGDSALYFCASSPDPRPGGNYGYTFGSGTRLTVV.

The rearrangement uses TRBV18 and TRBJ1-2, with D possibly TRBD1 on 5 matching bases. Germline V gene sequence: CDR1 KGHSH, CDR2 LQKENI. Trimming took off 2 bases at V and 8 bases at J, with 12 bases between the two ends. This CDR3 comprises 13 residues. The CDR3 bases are TGTGCCAGCTCACCAAAACGGGGGGAAGGCTACACCTTC. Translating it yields CASSPKRGEGYTF.

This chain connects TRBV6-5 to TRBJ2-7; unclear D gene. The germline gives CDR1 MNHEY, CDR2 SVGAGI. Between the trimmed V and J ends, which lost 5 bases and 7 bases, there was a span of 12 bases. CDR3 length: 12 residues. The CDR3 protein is CASSPNVDEQYF. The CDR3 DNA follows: TGTGCCAGCAGTCCGAATGTAGATGAGCAGTACTTC.

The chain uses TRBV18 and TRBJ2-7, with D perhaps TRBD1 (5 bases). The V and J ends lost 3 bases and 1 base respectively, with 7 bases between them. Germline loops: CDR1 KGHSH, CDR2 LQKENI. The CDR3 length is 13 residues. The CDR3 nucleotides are TGTGCCAGCTCACCGCAGGGATCCTACGAGCAGTACTTC. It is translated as CASSPQGSYEQYF.

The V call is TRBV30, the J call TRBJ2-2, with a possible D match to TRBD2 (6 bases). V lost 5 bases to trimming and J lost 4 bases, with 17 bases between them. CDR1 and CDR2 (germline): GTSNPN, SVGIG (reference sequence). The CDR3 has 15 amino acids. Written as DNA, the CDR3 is TGTGCCTGGGATAGCGGATCTTACGGCACCGGGGAGCTGTTTTTT. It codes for CAWDSGSYGTGELFF.

The CDR3 DNA follows: TGTGCCAGCAGTTACCCTCGGGGCGGGGACACAGATACGCAGTATTTT. Amino acids: CASSYPRGGDTDTQYF. The chain recombines TRBV6-2 or TRBV6-3 with TRBJ2-3, with D perhaps TRBD2 (6 bases). V dropped 2 bases and J dropped 2 bases, with 14 bases sitting between them. CDR1 is MNHEY and CDR2 is SVGEGT in the germline V gene. The CDR3 covers 16 residues.

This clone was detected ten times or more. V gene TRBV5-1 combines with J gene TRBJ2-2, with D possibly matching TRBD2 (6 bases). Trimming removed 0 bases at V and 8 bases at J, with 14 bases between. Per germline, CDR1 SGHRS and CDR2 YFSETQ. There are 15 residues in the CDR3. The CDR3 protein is CASSLGPAGTGELFF. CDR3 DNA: TGCGCCAGCAGCTTGGGACCTGCGGGAACGGGGGAGCTGTTTTTT.